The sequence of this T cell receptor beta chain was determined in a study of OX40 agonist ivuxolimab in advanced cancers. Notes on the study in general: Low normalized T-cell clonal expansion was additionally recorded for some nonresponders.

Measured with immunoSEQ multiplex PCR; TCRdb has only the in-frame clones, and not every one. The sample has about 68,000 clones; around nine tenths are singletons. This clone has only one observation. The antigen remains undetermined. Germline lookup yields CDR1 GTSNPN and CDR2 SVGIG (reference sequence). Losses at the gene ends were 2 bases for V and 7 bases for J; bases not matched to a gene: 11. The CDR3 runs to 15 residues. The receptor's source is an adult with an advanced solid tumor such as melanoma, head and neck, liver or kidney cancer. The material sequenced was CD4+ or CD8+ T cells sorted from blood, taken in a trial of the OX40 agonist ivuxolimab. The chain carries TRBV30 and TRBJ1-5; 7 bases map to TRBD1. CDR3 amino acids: CAWSPRGTAGQPQHF. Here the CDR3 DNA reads TGTGCCTGGAGTCCGAGAGGGACAGCGGGCCAGCCCCAGCATTTT.